This T cell receptor (beta chain) was retrieved from a study of blood T cell repertoires in COVID-19. This clone was recorded a few times. The junction departs from germline at one end; a sequencing error may be responsible. The authors' processing: Reference gene primer amplification in the assay estimated nucleated cell counts. TCRdb keeps only in-frame clones here, not all; method: immunoSEQ multiplex PCR. The V and J calls and clone size are taken from that table; D and trimming were inferred from the DNA. Here the sample spans about 91,000 clones, about 77% being singletons. The V gene's germline CDR1 is SSHAT and CDR2 FNYEAQ (reference sequence). This CDR3 has 12 residues.

Sequencing was performed on peripheral blood. This clonotype was sampled from a woman at least 80 years old with acute or convalescent COVID-19. The J gene is TRBJ1-2, the V gene TRBV7-7; D may be TRBD1 (5 bases). CDR3 in amino acids: CASSPPGMGYTF. CDR3 sequence (DNA): TGTGCTAGCAGCCCTCCAGGGATGGGCTACACCTTC.